Listed below are T cell receptor beta chains from one sample, sequenced in a study of T cell responses to AZD1222 COVID-19 vaccine. The data were produced by immunoSEQ multiplex PCR, yet TCRdb's version contains in-frame clones alone and is incomplete. The repertoire includes about 150,000 clones, 90% to 95% of them detected once, and about 1.5% sits in the top ten. The sample was peripheral blood, taken on day 0 of AZD1222 vaccination. These receptors were collected from an adult in good health. Each CDR3 is given with its conserved first and last residue. D genes are given only for firm matches. Rows may omit the clone size; those that give it use once, few, many or a size class.

.,.,TRBJ1-2,TRBV7-9,TGTGCCAGCAGCTTAGACGGGGTCGGCTACACCTTC,CASSLDGVGYTF
.,.,TRBJ1-3,TRBV6-2/TRBV6-3,TGTGCCAGCAGTTACTCAAGAGGGCTTCAGAGAGACACCATATATTTT,CASSYSRGLQRDTIYF
TRBD2,.,TRBJ2-7,TRBV5-4,TGTGCCAGCAGCTTGGTCCCCGGGGAGGGTCCCTACGAGCAGTACTTC,CASSLVPGEGPYEQYF
.,.,TRBJ1-2,TRBV6-2/TRBV6-3,TGTGCCAGCAGTAGGGTAGCCGGTTCACGCTATGGCTACACCTTC,CASSRVAGSRYGYTF
.,.,TRBJ2-1,TRBV7-2,TGTGCCAGCAGCTTAGAAAGCGCTACCTACAATGAGCAGTTCTTC,CASSLESATYNEQFF
.,.,TRBJ2-1,TRBV2,TGTGCCAGCAGTCGAGAGGCTCCTTATAGGGATGAGCAGTTCTTC,CASSREAPYRDEQFF
.,.,TRBJ2-7,TRBV10-3,TGTGCCATCAGGGGGGGTCCGTCCTCTTTCGAGCAGTACTTC,CAIRGGPSSFEQYF
TRBD1,.,TRBJ1-2,TRBV3-1/TRBV3-2,TGTGCCAGCAGCCACCAGGGACAGGGGGCGAACACCTTC,CASSHQGQGANTF
.,.,TRBJ2-5,TRBV9,TGTGCCAGCAGCGTAGCTGGGGGCTTGGGGGAGACCCAGTACTTC,CASSVAGGLGETQYF
.,.,TRBJ1-2,TRBV7-9,TGTGCCAGCAGCTTCGAGTATTCCAATGGCTACACCTTC,CASSFEYSNGYTF
.,.,TRBJ2-5,TRBV24-1,TGTGCCACCAGGAAGACAGCCCGAGAGACCCAGTACTTC,CATRKTARETQYF
.,.,TRBJ1-6,TRBV2,TGTGCCAGCGGGTTTAGAACACCCCTCCACTTT,CASGFRTPLHF
.,once,TRBJ1-1,TRBV7-6,TGTGCCAGCAGCTCCCGGGAAAGCCCGATGAACACTGAAGCTTTCTTT,CASSSRESPMNTEAFF
.,.,TRBJ2-7,TRBV4-2,TGTGCCAGCAGCCAAGAAGGGGGGAGCTCCTACGAGCAGTACTTC,CASSQEGGSSYEQYF
.,.,TRBJ2-1,TRBV10-3,TGTGCCATCAAGGGGGGCGGGATCTACAATGAGCAGTTCTTC,CAIKGGGIYNEQFF
.,once,TRBJ1-1,TRBV28,TGTGCCAGCCCCCCCGTGGGCGTGAGGAACACTGAAGCTTTCTTT,CASPPVGVRNTEAFF
TRBD1,.,TRBJ2-7,TRBV6-5,TGTGCCAGCACCAAAAGGACAGGGTATTACGAGCAGTACTTC,CASTKRTGYYEQYF
.,once,TRBJ1-1,TRBV14,TGTGCCAGCAGCCAGCCTCGGGTCTCATGGACTGAAGCTTTCTTT,CASSQPRVSWTEAFF
.,.,TRBJ1-1,TRBV9,TGTGCCAGCAGCGTAGTTCAGGGGACGATGAACACTGAAGCTTTCTTT,CASSVVQGTMNTEAFF
.,.,TRBJ1-5,TRBV5-8,TGTGCCAGCAGCTTGGGGGTGAGTAGTCAGCCCCAGCATTTT,CASSLGVSSQPQHF
.,.,TRBJ2-7,TRBV2,TGTGCCAGCAGTGAAGGACAGGCGCTCTCCTACGAGCAGTACTTC,CASSEGQALSYEQYF
.,.,TRBJ1-2,TRBV28,TGTGCCAGCAGTTTGATGGGGGCTCCTAACTATGGCTACACCTTC,CASSLMGAPNYGYTF
TRBD1,.,TRBJ2-7,TRBV7-2,TGTGCCAGCAGCCCCGACAGGGTTCCTTACGAGCAGTACTTC,CASSPDRVPYEQYF
.,.,TRBJ1-5,TRBV30,TGTGCCTTCAATTCCGGGACGGTGGGACAGCCCCAGCATTTT,CAFNSGTVGQPQHF
TRBD2,.,TRBJ2-3,TRBV4-3,TGCGCCAGCAGCCATCTCATAGCGGGGGGGCCTGAAGATACGCAGTATTTT,CASSHLIAGGPEDTQYF
.,.,TRBJ1-1,TRBV4-1,TGCGCCAGCAGCCACCTGCTGAACACTGAAGCTTTCTTT,CASSHLLNTEAFF
.,.,TRBJ2-3,TRBV27,TGTGCCAGCAGTTTACAGGGGAGCACAGATACGCAGTATTTT,CASSLQGSTDTQYF
.,.,TRBJ2-3,TRBV5-1,TGCGCCAGCAGCCCGAGCGGGTTGGGAGATACGCAGTATTTT,CASSPSGLGDTQYF
.,once,TRBJ1-1,TRBV3-1/TRBV3-2,TGTGCCAGCAGCCAAGATATATGGAGTCCTGAAGCTTTCTTT,CASSQDIWSPEAFF
.,.,TRBJ2-2,TRBV3-1/TRBV3-2,TGTGCCAGCAGCCAAGGGCTAGGGAGGACCGGGGAGCTGTTTTTT,CASSQGLGRTGELFF